The 2 T cell receptor beta chains listed next were all sequenced from one sample in a study of control samples from healthy donors and cancer patients. Method: immunoSEQ multiplex PCR; TCRdb's copy keeps in-frame clones and lacks some. Of more than 100,000 clones listed, 85% to 90% are singletons. Sequences were obtained from PBMCs. The receptors come from a middle-aged man with head and neck cancer.

CDR3 sequence reads: CASSKGPHEQYF. CDR3 DNA: TGTGCCAGCAGTAAGGGGCCCCACGAGCAGTACTTC. V usage is TRBV12-3 or TRBV12-4 and J usage is TRBJ2-7; perhaps TRBD1 as D (5 bases). V lost 5 bases, J lost 5 bases, and 10 bases lay in between. This CDR3 is built from 12 residues.

The chain is built from TRBV27 and TRBJ1-5; D uncertain. CDR1 is MNHEY and CDR2 is SMNVEV in the germline V gene (reference sequence). This CDR3 comprises 13 residues. The chain's CDR3 is CATRLASNQPQHF. CDR3 nucleotides: TGTGCTACGAGGCTGGCTAGCAATCAGCCCCAGCATTTT.